A selection of T cell receptor beta chains follows, all from one sample in a study of cytomegalovirus exposure and HLA in healthy donors. Only in-frame clones appear in the TCRdb table, and some are missing; sequencing was by immunoSEQ multiplex PCR. Counted here are 190,000 or so clones, about four fifths occurring once; the ten biggest clones make up 2.5% to 3%. Sequencing input: PBMCs. Every receptor here comes from a woman aged 18-29 years in good health and CMV-seropositive. Both conserved end residues are part of each CDR3.

V	J	CDR3
TRBV5-4	TRBJ1-2	CASSLSLQLYSSHYGYTF
TRBV2	TRBJ2-1	CASSDLAGAYNEQFF
TRBV5-1	TRBJ2-7	CASSLDGASYEQYF
TRBV5-6	TRBJ1-2	CASSSFTGGRLANYGYTF
TRBV4-1	TRBJ2-7	CASSGLQGLYEQYF
TRBV18	TRBJ2-3	CASSLGTTDTQYF
TRBV6-1	TRBJ2-5	CASNRDRVKETQYF
TRBV4-1	TRBJ1-2	CASVEATGRSYGYTF
TRBV27	TRBJ2-5	CASKSREETQYF
TRBV9	TRBJ2-3	CASSDIGDRSTDTQYF
TRBV6-1	TRBJ1-2	CASRTHGNYGYTF
TRBV4-1	TRBJ2-7	CASSQDVRASEQYF
TRBV5-1	TRBJ1-2	CASSSTGLPDYGYTF
TRBV4-1	TRBJ1-2	CASSPWAQQGRNGYTF
TRBV11-3	TRBJ2-1	CASSTPGTSGEGAEQFF
TRBV11-2	TRBJ2-4	CASGQGTVAKNIQYF
TRBV11-3	TRBJ1-1	CASSRGQVGANTEAFF
TRBV6-4	TRBJ1-6	CASSDRGQDSPLHF
TRBV15	TRBJ2-7	CATSRGVETGRIEQYF
TRBV28	TRBJ2-3	CASSLGPAGGTDTQYF
TRBV6-1	TRBJ1-1	CASRPTENTEAFF
TRBV2	TRBJ1-5	CASSESYEPQHF